This T cell receptor beta chain was found in a study of T-cell memory formation after mild COVID-19. Study-level background: Most TCR clusters belonged to a single donor.

Points from the study as a whole: Clones contracting across day 15 to 85 had a balanced CD4/CD8 profile; later expanding clones leaned CD4+. Memory from before infection featured some responding clones, which suggests cross-reactive memory joined.

Of note for this clonotype: The antigen is unknown.

TCR alpha and TCR beta cDNA libraries carrying sample barcodes and UMIs were produced by 5'RACE using constant-segment primers. MiXCR was run by TCRdb on the 5' RACE reads, yielding one entry per CDR3 protein. The data hold hundreds of thousands of distinct CDR3 sequences, with around a quarter observed a single time. Germline lookup yields CDR1 SGHNT and CDR2 YENEEA. With 5 bases removed from V and 2 bases from J, the gap between germline ends came to 19 bases. This CDR3 has 16 residues. Sequenced: PBMCs or a T cell subset sorted from them (not recorded which). The rearrangement joins TRBV11-3 to TRBJ2-7; no clear D. The TCR comes from an adult woman who had mild COVID-19 (a few samples of this study predate the infection). Cell type and time point are not known. CDR3 sequence (DNA): TGTGCCAGCAGCCCTCGGACCCCGTTCTTGGCCTACGAGCAGTACTTC. This sequence encodes CASSPRTPFLAYEQYF.